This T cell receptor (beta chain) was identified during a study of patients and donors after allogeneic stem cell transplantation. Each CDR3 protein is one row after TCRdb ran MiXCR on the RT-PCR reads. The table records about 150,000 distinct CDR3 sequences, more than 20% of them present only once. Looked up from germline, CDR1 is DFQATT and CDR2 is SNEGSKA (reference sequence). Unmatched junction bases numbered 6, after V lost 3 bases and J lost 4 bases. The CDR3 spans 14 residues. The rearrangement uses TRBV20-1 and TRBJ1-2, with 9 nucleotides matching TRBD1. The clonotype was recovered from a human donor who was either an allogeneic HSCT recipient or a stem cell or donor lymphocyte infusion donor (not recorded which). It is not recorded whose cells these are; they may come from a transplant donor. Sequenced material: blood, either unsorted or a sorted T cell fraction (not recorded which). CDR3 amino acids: CSASLQGARYGYTF. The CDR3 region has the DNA TGCAGTGCTAGCTTACAGGGGGCGCGCTATGGCTACACCTTC.